This T cell receptor beta chain was recorded in a study of Ad26.COV2.S vaccination and SARS-CoV-2 variants. Whole-study findings and limits: Estimates derived from TCR breadth and depth analyses may have underestimated total T cell responses. Recipients of vaccine and of placebo showed similar breadth of their non-spike TCR repertoires. Marked by substantial breadth, spike-specific CD8+ and CD4+ T cell responses were reportedly seen after vaccination. People given the vaccine had a wider spike-specific TCR breadth than placebo recipients did.

The CDR3 consists of 13 residues. V dropped 0 bases and J dropped 8 bases, with 10 bases sitting between them. Germline assignment: CDR1 MGHDK and CDR2 SYGVNS. A remark on this clone: As yet, its antigen is unknown.

The assay was immunoSEQ multiplex PCR, and TCRdb's table has in-frame clones only and misses some. The repertoire holds approximately 97,000 clones, 80% seen once, with roughly 17% in the top ten. The receptor's source is a human donor who had recovered from COVID-19. The rearrangement joins TRBV25-1 to TRBJ1-2, with unresolved D. Here the sequenced sample was peripheral blood, taken after recovery from COVID-19. In DNA, the CDR3 is TGTGCCAGCAGTGAATATCTAGGTCTCGGCTACACCTTC. It translates to CASSEYLGLGYTF.